This T cell receptor (beta chain) was identified in a study of technical replicates of blood from a few donors. CDR3 length: 13 residues. V lost 7 bases and J lost 2, with 8 bases in between. CDR1 PRHDT and CDR2 FYEKMQ come from the germline V gene (reference sequence). TCRdb's copy holds only in-frame clones and misses some; the assay was immunoSEQ multiplex PCR. Here the sample spans more than 65,000 clones, around 94% being singletons. V usage is TRBV13 and J usage is TRBJ2-2; a possible D gene is TRBD2 (5 bases). The sequencing input was T cells isolated from PBMCs. This clonotype originated in a human donor in good health. This CDR3 is CASKEVNTGELFF. The CDR3 nucleotides are TGTGCCAGCAAGGAGGTAAACACCGGGGAGCTGTTTTTT. The variable domain in full, with the rest retrieved from reference TRBV13 and TRBJ2-2, is AAGVIQSPRHLIKEKRETATLKCYPIPRHDTVYWYQQGPGQDPQFLISFYEKMQSDKGSIPDRFSAQQFSDYHSELNMSSLELGDSALYFCASKEVNTGELFFGEGSRLTVL.